The rows below give T cell receptor beta chains drawn from one sample of a study of CD8+ T cells in alopecia areata. Here immunoSEQ multiplex PCR was the method, and the copy in TCRdb shows in-frame clones only, minus some. The sample lists about 160,000 clones, about three fifths occurring once. The sequencing used CD4+ T cells sorted from blood, collected at week 4, from a patient treated with tofacitinib. Receptor source: a human donor with alopecia areata. Each CDR3 is given with its conserved first and last residue.

>TRBV5-6
CASWDRRTDTQHF
>TRBV5-1
CASSLALASSKGEAFF
>TRBV5-4
CASSWRQGGEQYF
>TRBV7-9
CASEMNTEAFF
>TRBV5-6
CASSLRLQTYEQYF
>TRBV14
CASSLEQETQYF
>TRBV27
CASSIRETGPYEQYF
>TRBV2
CASRRDILQPQHF
>TRBV11-2
CASSLEAESPYEQYF
>TRBV29-1
CSVGDRVGTDTQYF
>TRBV9
CASSGVLGGCQPQHF
>TRBV11-2
CASSLVGWDQEETQYF
>TRBV6-1
CASSEYTTTNSPLHF
>TRBV11-2
CASIRLSTDTQYF
>TRBV18
CASSHQPHRGSYGYTF
>TRBV30
CAWSLGFRAGEKLFF
>TRBV30
CAWSGQGGQPQHF
>TRBV30
CAWSELLNTEAFF
>TRBV28
CASSLLQEFYGYTF
>TRBV14
CASSPGTYGYTF
>TRBV4-2
CASSQDLSNIYGYTF
>TRBV7-6
CASSPRIFATQYF
>TRBV29-1
CSAQRTVKNTEAFF
>TRBV30
CAWSVWTETQYF
>TRBV2
CASSVFGNSYEQYF
>TRBV25-1
CASSDRQGAGETQYF
>TRBV5-1
CASRPGEAGELFF
>TRBV29-1
CSVDDRAPYTF
>TRBV4-1
CASSQEGSNTGELFF
>TRBV6-5
CASSPRQGLTEAFF
>TRBV15
CATSRTAGANVLTF
>TRBV15
CATSRDQGVINSPLHF
>TRBV29-1
CSVRSGLGNQPQHF
>TRBV29-1
CSVRLSNHHREQYF
>TRBV7-9
CASSSDRQLSPLHF
>TRBV5-4
CASSRPNEKLFF
>TRBV30
CAWSVGDRNTGELFF
>TRBV5-1
CASSLDRGRNEQYF
>TRBV30
CAWTLGLVNTEAFF
>TRBV18
CASSPPNYGYTF
>TRBV4-1
CASSQIRDSGQPQHF
>TRBV27
CASSPTVSGAGANVLTF
>TRBV25-1
CASSDVHNTEAFF
>TRBV29-1
CSVAGLIQETQYF
>TRBV5-1
CASSLYHILCKNIQYF
>TRBV2
CASTEQGAFYEQYF
>TRBV30
CAWSVSGYEQYF
>TRBV5-6
CASSFFKTLGETQYF
>TRBV20-1
CSASPNEKLFF
>TRBV5-1
CASSLPGNGYGYTF
>TRBV5-1
CASSGQGAYEQYF
>TRBV29-1
CSVETVMNTEAFF
>TRBV4-3
CASSQEGDRSPLHF
>TRBV29-1
CSVAGIGGNQPQHF
>TRBV30
CAWTTGRNEQFF
>TRBV29-1
CSVEGPAGDTQYF
>TRBV7-8
CASSSAGAGEGEAFF
>TRBV7-9
CASSPRDRHTGELFF